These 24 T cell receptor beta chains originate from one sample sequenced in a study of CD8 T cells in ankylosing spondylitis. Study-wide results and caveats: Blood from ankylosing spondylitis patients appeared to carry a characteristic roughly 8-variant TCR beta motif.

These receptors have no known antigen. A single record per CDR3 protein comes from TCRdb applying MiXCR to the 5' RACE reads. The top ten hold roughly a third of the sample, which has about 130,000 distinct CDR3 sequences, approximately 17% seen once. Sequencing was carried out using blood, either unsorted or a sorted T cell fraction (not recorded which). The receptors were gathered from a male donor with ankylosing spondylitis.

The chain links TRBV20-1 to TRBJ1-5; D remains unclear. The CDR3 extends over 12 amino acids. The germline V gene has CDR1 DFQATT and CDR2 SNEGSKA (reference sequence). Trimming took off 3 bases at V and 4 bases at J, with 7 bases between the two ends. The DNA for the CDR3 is TGCAGTGCTAGGATGGGGAATCAGCCCCAGCATTTT. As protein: CSARMGNQPQHF.

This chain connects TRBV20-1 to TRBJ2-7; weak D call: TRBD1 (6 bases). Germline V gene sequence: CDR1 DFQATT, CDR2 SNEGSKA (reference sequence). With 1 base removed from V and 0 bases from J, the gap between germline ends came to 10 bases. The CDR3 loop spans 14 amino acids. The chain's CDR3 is CSARVTDSSYEQYF. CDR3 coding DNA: TGCAGTGCTAGAGTTACGGACAGCTCCTACGAGCAGTACTTC.

DNA for the CDR3: TGTGCCAGCAGCCAAACAGGTTCCACCGGGGAGCTGTTTTTT. Translated, it gives CASSQTGSTGELFF. This rearrangement joins TRBV11-3 to TRBJ2-2; TRBD1 might be the D (5 bases). V was pared by 5 bases and J by 4 bases, with 11 bases between. The CDR3 has 14 amino acids. Germline CDR1 reads SGHNT; CDR2 reads YENEEA.

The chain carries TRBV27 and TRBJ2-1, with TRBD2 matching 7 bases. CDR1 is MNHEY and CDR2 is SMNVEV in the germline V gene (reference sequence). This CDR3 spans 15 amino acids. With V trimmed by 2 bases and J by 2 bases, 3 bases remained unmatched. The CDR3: CASSLLAEPYNEQFF. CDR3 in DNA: TGTGCCAGCAGTTTACTAGCGGAACCCTACAATGAGCAGTTCTTC.

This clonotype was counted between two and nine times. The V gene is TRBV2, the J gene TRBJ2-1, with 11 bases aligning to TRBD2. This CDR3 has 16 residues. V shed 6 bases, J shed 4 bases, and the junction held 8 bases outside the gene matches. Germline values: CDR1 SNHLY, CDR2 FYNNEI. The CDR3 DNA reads TGTGCCAGCAGAGCCTCTAGCGGGAGGACGTACAATGAGCAGTTCTTC. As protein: CASRASSGRTYNEQFF.

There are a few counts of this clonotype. CDR3 protein: CASSLGEFTGELFF. DNA for the CDR3: TGTGCCAGCAGTTTAGGCGAATTCACCGGGGAGCTGTTTTTT. The gene calls are TRBV28 and TRBJ2-2, with no clear D. Germline lookup yields CDR1 MDHEN and CDR2 SYDVKM. This CDR3 spans 14 amino acids. Trimming stripped 2 bases from V and 4 bases from J, with 8 bases between.

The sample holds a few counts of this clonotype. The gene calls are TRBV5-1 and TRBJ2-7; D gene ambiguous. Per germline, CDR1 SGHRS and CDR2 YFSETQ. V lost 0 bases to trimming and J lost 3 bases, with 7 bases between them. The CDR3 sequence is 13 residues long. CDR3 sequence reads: CASSLVRNYEQYF. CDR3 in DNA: TGCGCCAGCAGCTTGGTACGGAACTACGAGCAGTACTTC.

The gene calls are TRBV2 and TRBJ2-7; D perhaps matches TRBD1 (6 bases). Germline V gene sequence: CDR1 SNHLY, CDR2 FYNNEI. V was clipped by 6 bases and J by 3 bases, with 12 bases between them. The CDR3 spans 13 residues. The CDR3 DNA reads TGTGCCAGCAGGTCCCCAGGGGTCTACGAGCAGTACTTC. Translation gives CASRSPGVYEQYF.

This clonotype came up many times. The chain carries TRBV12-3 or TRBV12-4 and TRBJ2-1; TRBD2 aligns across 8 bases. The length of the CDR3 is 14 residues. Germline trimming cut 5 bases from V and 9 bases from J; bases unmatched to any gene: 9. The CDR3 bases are TGTGCCAGCAGTCTCGGACTAGCTCCAATTGAGCAGTTCTTC. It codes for CASSLGLAPIEQFF.

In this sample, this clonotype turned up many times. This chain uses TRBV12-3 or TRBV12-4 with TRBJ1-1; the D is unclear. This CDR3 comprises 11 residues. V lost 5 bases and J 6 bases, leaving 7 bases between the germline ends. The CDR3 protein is CASSPGPEAFF. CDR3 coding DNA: TGTGCCAGCAGTCCCGGACCTGAAGCTTTCTTT.

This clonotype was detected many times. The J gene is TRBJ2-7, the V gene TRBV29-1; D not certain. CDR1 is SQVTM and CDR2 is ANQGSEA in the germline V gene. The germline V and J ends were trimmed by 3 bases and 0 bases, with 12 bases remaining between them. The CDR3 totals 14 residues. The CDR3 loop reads CSVEVTDLSYEQYF. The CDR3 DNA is TGCAGCGTTGAGGTCACAGACCTCTCCTACGAGCAGTACTTC.

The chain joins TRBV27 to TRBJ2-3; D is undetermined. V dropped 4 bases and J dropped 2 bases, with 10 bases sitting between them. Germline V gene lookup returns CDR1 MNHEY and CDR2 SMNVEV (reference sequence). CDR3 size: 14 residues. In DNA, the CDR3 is TGTGCCAGCAGTTCACTCTATTACACAGATACGCAGTATTTT. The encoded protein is CASSSLYYTDTQYF.

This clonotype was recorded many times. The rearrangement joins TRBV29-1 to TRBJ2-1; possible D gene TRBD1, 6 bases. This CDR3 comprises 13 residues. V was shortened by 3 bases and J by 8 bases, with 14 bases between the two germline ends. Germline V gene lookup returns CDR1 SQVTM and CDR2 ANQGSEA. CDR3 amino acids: CSVEWGTTDEQFF. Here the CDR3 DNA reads TGCAGCGTTGAGTGGGGGACAACAGATGAGCAGTTCTTC.

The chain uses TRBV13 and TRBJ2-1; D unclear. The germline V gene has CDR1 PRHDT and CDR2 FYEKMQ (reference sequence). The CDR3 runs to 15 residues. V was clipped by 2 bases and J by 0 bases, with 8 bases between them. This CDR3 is CASSLYMGSYNEQFF. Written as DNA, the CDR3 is TGTGCCAGCAGCTTATATATGGGCTCCTACAATGAGCAGTTCTTC.

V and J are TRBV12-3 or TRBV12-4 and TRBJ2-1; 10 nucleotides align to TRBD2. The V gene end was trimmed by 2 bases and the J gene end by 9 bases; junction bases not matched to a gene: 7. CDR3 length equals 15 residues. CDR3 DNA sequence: TGTGCCAGCAGTTTAAGTAGCGGGAGGTCGGGTGAGCAGTTCTTC. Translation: CASSLSSGRSGEQFF.

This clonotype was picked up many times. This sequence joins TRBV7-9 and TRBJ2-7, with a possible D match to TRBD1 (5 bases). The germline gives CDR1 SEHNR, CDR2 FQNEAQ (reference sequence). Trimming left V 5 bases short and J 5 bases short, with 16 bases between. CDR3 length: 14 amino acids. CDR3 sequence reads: CASSPAIRVNEQYF. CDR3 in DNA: TGTGCCAGCAGCCCTGCTATCAGGGTCAACGAGCAGTACTTC.

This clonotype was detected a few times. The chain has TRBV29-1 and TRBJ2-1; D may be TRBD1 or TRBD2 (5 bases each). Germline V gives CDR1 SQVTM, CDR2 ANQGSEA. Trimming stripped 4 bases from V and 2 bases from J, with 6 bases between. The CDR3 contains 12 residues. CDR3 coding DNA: TGCAGCGTTGGGGACGCCTACAATGAGCAGTTCTTC. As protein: CSVGDAYNEQFF.

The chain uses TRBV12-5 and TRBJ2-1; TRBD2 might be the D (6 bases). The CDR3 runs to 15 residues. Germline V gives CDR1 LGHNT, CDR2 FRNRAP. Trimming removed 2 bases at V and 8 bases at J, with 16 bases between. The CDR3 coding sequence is TGTGCTAGTGGTTTGAGCGGGCAGGGCGGTTATGAGCAGTTCTTC. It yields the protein CASGLSGQGGYEQFF.

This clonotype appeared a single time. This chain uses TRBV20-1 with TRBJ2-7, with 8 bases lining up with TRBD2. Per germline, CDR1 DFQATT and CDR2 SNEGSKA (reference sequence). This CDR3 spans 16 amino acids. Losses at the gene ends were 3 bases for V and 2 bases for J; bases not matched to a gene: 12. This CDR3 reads CSARTSDKHLTYEQYF. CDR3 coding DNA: TGCAGTGCTAGGACTAGCGATAAACACTTAACCTACGAGCAGTACTTC.

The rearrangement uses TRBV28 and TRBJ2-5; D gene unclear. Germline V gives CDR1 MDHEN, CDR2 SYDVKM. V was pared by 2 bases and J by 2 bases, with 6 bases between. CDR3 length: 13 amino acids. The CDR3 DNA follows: TGTGCCAGCAGTTTACGCACACAAGAGACCCAGTACTTC. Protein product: CASSLRTQETQYF.

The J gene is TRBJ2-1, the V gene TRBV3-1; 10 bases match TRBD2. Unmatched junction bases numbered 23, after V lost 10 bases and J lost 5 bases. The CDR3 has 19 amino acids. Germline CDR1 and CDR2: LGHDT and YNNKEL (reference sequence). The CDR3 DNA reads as TGTGCCAACGACTGGGGGCTTCCAAAGCGGGAGGGCCCCGACAATGAGCAGTTCTTC. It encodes CANDWGLPKREGPDNEQFF.

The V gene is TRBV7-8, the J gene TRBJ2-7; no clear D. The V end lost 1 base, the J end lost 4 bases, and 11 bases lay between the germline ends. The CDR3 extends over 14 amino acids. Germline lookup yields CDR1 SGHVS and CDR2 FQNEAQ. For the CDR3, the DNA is TGTGCCAGCAGCTTAGAACGTCCCCAGTACGAGCAGTACTTC. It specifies CASSLERPQYEQYF.

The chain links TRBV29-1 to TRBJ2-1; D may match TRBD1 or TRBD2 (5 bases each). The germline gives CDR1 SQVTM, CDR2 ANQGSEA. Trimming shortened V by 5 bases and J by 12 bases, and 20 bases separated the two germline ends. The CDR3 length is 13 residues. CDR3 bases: TGCAGCGTTTTAGGTAGACAGAAAGAGGGGCAGTTCTTC. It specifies CSVLGRQKEGQFF.

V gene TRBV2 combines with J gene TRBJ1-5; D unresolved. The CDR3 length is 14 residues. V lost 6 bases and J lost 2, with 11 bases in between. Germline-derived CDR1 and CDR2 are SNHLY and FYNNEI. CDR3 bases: TGTGCCAGCAGGGACCGTCGGGGCAATCAGCCCCAGCATTTT. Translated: CASRDRRGNQPQHF.